What follows are 22 T cell receptor beta chains derived from one specimen sequenced in a study of cytomegalovirus exposure and HLA in healthy donors. Method: immunoSEQ multiplex PCR; TCRdb's copy keeps in-frame clones and lacks some. Here the sample spans some 140,000 clones, approximately 86% being singletons. Input material: PBMCs. The source is a young man in good health and CMV-seropositive.

The chain employs TRBV5-6 and TRBJ2-7; 8 nucleotides match TRBD2. This CDR3 region has 19 residues. The junction had 21 bases not matched to a gene; V was cut back by 4 bases and J by 3 bases. Germline V lookup: CDR1 SGHDT, CDR2 YYEEEE. CDR3 sequence (DNA): TGTGCCAGCAGCAATCCTCGCCGGCTAGCGGGTTCCTCTATCTACGAGCAGTACTTC. Residues: CASSNPRRLAGSSIYEQYF.

The chain carries TRBV7-2 and TRBJ1-3, with 7 nucleotides matching TRBD1. Per germline, CDR1 SGHTA and CDR2 FQGNSA. CDR3 length: 14 residues. The junction had 1 base not matched to a gene; V was cut back by 3 bases and J by 2 bases. CDR3 in amino acids: CASSLQGAGNTIYF. The CDR3 nucleotides read TGTGCCAGCAGCTTGCAGGGGGCTGGAAACACCATATATTTT.

V is TRBV14 and J is TRBJ2-4, with unresolved D. Per the germline V gene, CDR1 is SGHDN and CDR2 is FVKESK. Trimming stripped 1 base from V and 3 bases from J, with 19 bases between. The CDR3 has 18 amino acids. Written as DNA, the CDR3 is TGTGCCAGCAGCCAAGGGCCGGGTAGGCCCTCAGTCAAAAACATTCAGTACTTC. It specifies CASSQGPGRPSVKNIQYF. Full variable domain (rest looked up from reference TRBV14 and TRBJ2-4): EAGVTQFPSHSVIEKGQTVTLRCDPISGHDNLYWYRRVMGKEIKFLLHFVKESKQDESGMPNNRFLAERTGGTYSTLKVQPAELEDSGVYFCASSQGPGRPSVKNIQYFGAGTRLSVL.

The rearrangement links TRBV10-1 to TRBJ2-1; perhaps TRBD1 as D (5 bases). The CDR3 covers 13 residues. V was pared by 8 bases and J by 9 bases, with 17 bases between. Germline V lookup: CDR1 WNHNN, CDR2 SYGVQD (reference sequence). The CDR3 protein is CASPLFRAFEQFF. CDR3 bases: TGCGCCAGCCCACTTTTCAGGGCCTTTGAGCAGTTCTTC.

The J gene is TRBJ2-1, the V gene TRBV5-1, with a weak D call TRBD2 (5 bases). V shed 2 bases and J shed 7 bases, with 16 bases lying between them. The CDR3 runs to 15 residues. Germline CDR1 is SGHRS and CDR2 is YFSETQ. CDR3 loop: CASSFSAGVGNEQFF. CDR3 sequence (DNA): TGCGCCAGCAGCTTCTCGGCCGGGGTAGGGAATGAGCAGTTCTTC.

This chain connects TRBV27 to TRBJ1-3; TRBD1 matches 8 bases. This CDR3 region has 18 residues. Germline V gene data show CDR1 as MNHEY and CDR2 as SMNVEV (reference sequence). Trimming removed 7 bases from V and 0 bases from J; junction bases left unmatched: 14. The CDR3 sequence is CASTGGSLLLGSGNTIYF. The CDR3 region has the DNA TGTGCCAGCACAGGGGGCTCACTCCTCCTCGGCTCTGGAAACACCATATATTTT.

CDR3 nucleotides: TGTGCCAGCACTTACGCCCCGGACAGCTCCTACGAGCAGTACTTC. Residues: CASTYAPDSSYEQYF. The chain carries TRBV7-9 and TRBJ2-7, with TRBD1 as a possible D gene (6 bases). This CDR3 region has 15 residues. V was clipped by 7 bases and J by 0 bases, with 16 bases between them. Germline assignment: CDR1 SEHNR and CDR2 FQNEAQ (reference sequence).

Remarks on this clone: Its ends do not fully match the called genes, so a read error is possible. The chain has TRBV5-6 and TRBJ2-7; 8 nucleotides align to TRBD1. Germline V gene sequence: CDR1 SGHDT, CDR2 YYEEEE. The length of the CDR3 is 14 residues. CDR3 sequence: CASSPRGQAGPADF. The DNA of the CDR3 is TGTGCCAGCAGCCCGCGGGGACAGGCGGGACCCGCGGACTTC.

Only one count was recorded for this clone. This rearrangement joins TRBV19 to TRBJ2-1, with TRBD2 matching 10 bases. The V and J ends lost 3 bases and 8 bases, in that order; junction bases with no gene match: 7. Germline V gene lookup returns CDR1 LNHDA and CDR2 SQIVND (reference sequence). The CDR3 runs 15 residues. In nucleotides, the CDR3 is TGTGCCAGTAGTATGGTTGGACTAGCGGTCTATGAGCAGTTCTTC. Encoded protein: CASSMVGLAVYEQFF.

The chain employs TRBV7-9 and TRBJ1-3; the D is unclear. There are 15 residues in the CDR3. Germline V gene lookup returns CDR1 SEHNR and CDR2 FQNEAQ (reference sequence). Trimming took 1 base from V and 0 from J, leaving 7 bases between them. In DNA, the CDR3 is TGTGCCAGCAGCTTAGGGGCCAGCTCTGGAAACACCATATATTTT. Translated: CASSLGASSGNTIYF.

The V call is TRBV5-6, the J call TRBJ2-2; weak D call: TRBD2 (5 bases). The CDR3 covers 15 residues. V was trimmed by 4 bases and J by 2 bases, leaving 12 bases between them. The germline V gene has CDR1 SGHDT and CDR2 YYEEEE. The CDR3 region is CASSPPGTNTGELFF. The CDR3 DNA reads as TGTGCCAGCAGCCCCCCGGGAACTAACACCGGGGAGCTGTTTTTT.

The DNA of the CDR3 is TGTGCCAGCAGTTACCGTCAGTCTGGAAACACCATATATTTT. Translating it yields CASSYRQSGNTIYF. The rearrangement links TRBV6-5 to TRBJ1-3; D call uncertain. Germline loops: CDR1 MNHEY, CDR2 SVGAGI. This CDR3 spans 14 amino acids. V was pared by 2 bases and J by 1 base, with 6 bases between.

The V gene is TRBV2, the J gene TRBJ2-2, with D tentatively TRBD1 (6 bases). V dropped 7 bases and J dropped 1 base, with 10 bases sitting between them. Germline V CDR1 and CDR2: SNHLY, FYNNEI. This CDR3 region has 14 residues. The CDR3 DNA follows: TGTGCCAGCAACCCGACAGGGAACACCGGGGAGCTGTTTTTT. Translation gives CASNPTGNTGELFF.

The chain uses TRBV9 and TRBJ2-2; 13 positions match TRBD2. Germline loops: CDR1 SGDLS, CDR2 YYNGEE. V shed 0 bases and J 7 bases; nucleotides not matched to a gene: 9. This CDR3 is 18 amino acids long. The CDR3 DNA reads TGTGCCAGCAGCGTAGAGACACTAGCGGGAGGGCCTGGCGGGGAGCTGTTTTTT. Its protein product is CASSVETLAGGPGGELFF.

The chain joins TRBV19 to TRBJ1-5, with a weak D call TRBD1 (6 bases). Trimming stripped 9 bases from V and 7 bases from J, with 16 bases between. CDR3 length equals 13 residues. The V gene's germline CDR1 is LNHDA and CDR2 SQIVND (reference sequence). The CDR3 DNA is TGTGCCAGCGGAGGGGGGGCAGGACAGCCCCAGCATTTT. This codes for CASGGGAGQPQHF.

The rearrangement uses TRBV9 and TRBJ1-4; TRBD1 might be the D (6 bases). Germline-derived CDR1 and CDR2 are SGDLS and YYNGEE. Trimming left V 4 bases short and J 10 bases short, with 11 bases between. The CDR3 has 12 amino acids. The CDR3 DNA reads TGTGCCAGCAGCCCACAGGGTGGAAAACTGTTTTTT. It translates to CASSPQGGKLFF.

The chain has TRBV9 and TRBJ1-3, with TRBD1 as a possible D gene (5 bases). The germline V and J ends were trimmed by 4 bases and 5 bases, with 19 bases remaining between them. Germline V CDR1 and CDR2: SGDLS, YYNGEE. This CDR3 has 16 residues. The CDR3, as DNA: TGTGCCAGCAGCCCCACCGGGACTCTTTCCCGAAACACCATATATTTT. The encoded protein is CASSPTGTLSRNTIYF.

The gene calls are TRBV2 and TRBJ2-2, with 8 bases aligning to TRBD1. The germline V gene has CDR1 SNHLY and CDR2 FYNNEI. Trimming at V came to 1 base and at J to 7 bases, leaving 5 bases not matched to a gene. This CDR3 is 15 amino acids long. This chain's CDR3 is CASSEEDRVGGELFF. As DNA, the CDR3 is TGTGCCAGCAGTGAAGAGGACAGGGTAGGCGGGGAGCTGTTTTTT.

This clone appeared a few times. The rearrangement links TRBV29-1 to TRBJ1-2; D is uncertain. The germline V gene has CDR1 SQVTM and CDR2 ANQGSEA. The V and J ends lost 4 bases and 0 bases respectively, with 12 bases between them. The CDR3 spans 14 residues. The CDR3 protein is CSVVGTIANYGYTF. CDR3 bases: TGCAGCGTTGTGGGCACCATAGCTAACTATGGCTACACCTTC.

This chain joins TRBV18 and TRBJ2-3, with 7 bases aligning to TRBD2. This CDR3 spans 16 amino acids. Germline CDR1 reads KGHSH; CDR2 reads LQKENI. After removal of 5 bases from V and 7 bases from J, the junction contained 15 bases not matched to a gene. CDR3 sequence reads: CASSRPGTGSGNTQYF. In DNA, the CDR3 is TGTGCCAGCTCAAGGCCGGGGACTGGAAGCGGGAATACGCAGTATTTT.

The V and J genes are TRBV10-3 and TRBJ1-1, with D tentatively TRBD1 (5 bases). Trimming cost V 3 bases and J 0 bases, with 8 bases left between them. This CDR3 region has 14 residues. The germline V gene encodes CDR1 ENHRY and CDR2 SYGVKD. The CDR3 nucleotides read TGTGCCATCAGTGAAGTGGACATGAACACTGAAGCTTTCTTT. Amino acids: CAISEVDMNTEAFF.

The rearrangement uses TRBV18 and TRBJ1-1; D perhaps matches TRBD1 (6 bases). The CDR3 length is 14 residues. CDR1 KGHSH and CDR2 LQKENI come from the germline V gene. V was trimmed by 6 bases and J by 1 base, leaving 12 bases between them. CDR3 in amino acids: CASSTTGPNTEAFF. The CDR3 DNA is TGTGCCAGCTCCACGACAGGACCGAACACTGAAGCTTTCTTT.